The 5 T cell receptor beta chains reported below all come from one sample, sequenced in a study of post-analysis software for immune sequencing data. What these receptors recognize is not known. Study results and caveats: Controls showed lower frequencies than patients for 5 or 6 TRBV segments, and TRBV5-6, TRBV5-1 and TRBV20-1 were among these.

Every TCR beta cDNA library bore unique molecular identifiers. Using its own MiXCR run on the PCR reads, TCRdb lists one record per CDR3 protein. The sample lists some 690,000 distinct CDR3 sequences; just under 30% were seen once. The sample taken for sequencing was blood. All receptors derive from a girl between 5 and 17 years old with multiple sclerosis.

This clonotype was found a few times. This CDR3 is CASSQGDSGSPYEQYF. CDR3 coding DNA: TGCGCCAGCAGCCAAGGTGATAGCGGGAGCCCCTACGAGCAGTACTTC. The chain joins TRBV4-3 to TRBJ2-7, with 9 bases that match TRBD2. The CDR3 length is 16 residues. The trim removed 1 base at V and 2 bases at J, leaving 6 bases unmatched. Germline-derived CDR1 and CDR2 are LGHNA and YSLEER.

This clonotype has only a few counts. The chain links TRBV4-3 to TRBJ2-7; D gene ambiguous. In germline, CDR1 is LGHNA, CDR2 YSLEER. Trimming removed 0 bases at V and 3 bases at J, with 12 bases between. This CDR3 spans 15 amino acids. The CDR3 spells CASSQDRRSDYEQYF. The CDR3 DNA reads TGCGCCAGCAGCCAAGATAGAAGAAGTGACTACGAGCAGTACTTC.

The chain employs TRBV20-1 and TRBJ2-1, with TRBD2 identical over 8 bases. Trimming cost V 0 bases and J 7 bases; bases outside gene matches: 5. The length of the CDR3 is 14 residues. Germline assignment: CDR1 DFQATT and CDR2 SNEGSKA (reference sequence). The CDR3 here is CSARDAGGGNEQFF. The CDR3 coding sequence is TGCAGTGCTAGAGATGCGGGGGGCGGGAATGAGCAGTTCTTC.

The gene calls are TRBV7-2 and TRBJ2-1; 11 bases match TRBD2. Trimming cost V 4 bases and J 0 bases; bases outside gene matches: 8. CDR3 length: 18 amino acids. Germline CDR1 SGHTA, CDR2 FQGNSA. CDR3 sequence (DNA): TGTGCCAGCAGCTCCCCAAGGCTAGCGGGGGGCTCCTACAATGAGCAGTTCTTC. Translated: CASSSPRLAGGSYNEQFF. Looking up the rest from reference TRBV7-2 and TRBJ2-1 gives the full variable domain: GAGVSQSPSNKVTEKGKDVELRCDPISGHTALYWYRQSLGQGLEFLIYFQGNSAPDKSGLPSDRFSAERTGGSVSTLTIQRTQQEDSAVYLCASSSPRLAGGSYNEQFFGPGTRLTVL.

The chain links TRBV10-1 to TRBJ1-1, with D unresolved. This CDR3 spans 12 amino acids. The germline CDR1 and CDR2 sequences are WNHNN and SYGVQD (reference sequence). Trimming took off 3 bases at V and 7 bases at J, with 9 bases between the two ends. This chain's CDR3 is CASSDHGYEAFF. The CDR3 nucleotides read TGCGCCAGCAGTGATCACGGTTATGAAGCTTTCTTT.